The sequence of this TCR beta chain was determined in a study of blood T cell repertoires in COVID-19. Method: immunoSEQ multiplex PCR; TCRdb's copy keeps in-frame clones and lacks some. The sample gives under 200,000 clones, 80% to 90% of which show up once; roughly 8.4% is in the top ten. The CDR3 covers 18 residues. Germline V gene lookup returns CDR1 LGHDT and CDR2 YNNKEL (reference sequence). V shed 0 bases and J shed 2 bases, with 16 bases lying between them. The origin of this receptor is a woman aged 18-29 years who had recovered from COVID-19. The V gene is TRBV3-1 (or the pseudogene TRBV3-2), the J gene TRBJ2-2; D may be TRBD2 (6 bases). Sequenced: PBMCs or T cells enriched from blood (not recorded which). The CDR3 region is CASSQEPQPGTNTGELFF. CDR3 DNA: TGTGCCAGCAGCCAAGAACCCCAACCCGGGACTAACACCGGGGAGCTGTTTTTT.